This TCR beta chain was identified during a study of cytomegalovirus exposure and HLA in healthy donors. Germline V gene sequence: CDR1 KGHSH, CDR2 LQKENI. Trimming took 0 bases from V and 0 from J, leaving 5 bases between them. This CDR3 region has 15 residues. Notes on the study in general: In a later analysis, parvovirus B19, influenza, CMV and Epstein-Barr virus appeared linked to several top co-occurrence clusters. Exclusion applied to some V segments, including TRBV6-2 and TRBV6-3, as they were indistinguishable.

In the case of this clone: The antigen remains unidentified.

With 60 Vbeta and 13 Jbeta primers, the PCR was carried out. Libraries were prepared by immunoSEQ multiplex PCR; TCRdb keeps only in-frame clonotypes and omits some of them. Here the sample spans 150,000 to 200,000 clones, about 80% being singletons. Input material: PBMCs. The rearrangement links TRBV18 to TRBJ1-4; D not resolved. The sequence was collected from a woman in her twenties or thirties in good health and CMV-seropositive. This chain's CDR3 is CASSPPSATNEKLFF. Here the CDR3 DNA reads TGTGCCAGCTCACCACCGTCTGCAACTAATGAAAAACTGTTTTTT.